This TCR beta chain derives from a study of radiotherapy plus CTLA-4 blockade in lung cancer. Assay: immunoSEQ multiplex PCR; the TCRdb copy retains only in-frame clones and omits some. The sample yields 34,000 or so clones, roughly three quarters seen once. Study-wide points: Radiotherapy plus ipilimumab was followed by expansion in blood of tumor-derived TCR clones.

Trimming took off 6 bases at V and 1 base at J, with 13 bases between the two ends. Per the germline V gene, CDR1 is SNHLY and CDR2 is FYNNEI. This CDR3 is built from 14 residues. This clone has just a few counts. Its specificity is not known. This sequence joins TRBV2 and TRBJ2-7, with D possibly called TRBD1 or TRBD2 (5 bases each). The clonotype comes from a human donor with non-small cell lung cancer that progressed on radiotherapy plus ipilimumab. Here the sequenced sample was peripheral blood, taken from a patient treated with radiotherapy plus ipilimumab. CDR3 in amino acids: CASSMGVRSYEQYF. The CDR3, as DNA: TGTGCCAGCAGCATGGGGGTCAGGTCCTACGAGCAGTACTTC. The variable domain in full, completed from reference TRBV2 and TRBJ2-7, reads EPEVTQTPSHQVTQMGQEVILRCVPISNHLYFYWYRQILGQKVEFLVSFYNNEISEKSEIFDDQFSVERPDGSNFTLKIRSTKLEDSAMYFCASSMGVRSYEQYFGPGTRLTVT.